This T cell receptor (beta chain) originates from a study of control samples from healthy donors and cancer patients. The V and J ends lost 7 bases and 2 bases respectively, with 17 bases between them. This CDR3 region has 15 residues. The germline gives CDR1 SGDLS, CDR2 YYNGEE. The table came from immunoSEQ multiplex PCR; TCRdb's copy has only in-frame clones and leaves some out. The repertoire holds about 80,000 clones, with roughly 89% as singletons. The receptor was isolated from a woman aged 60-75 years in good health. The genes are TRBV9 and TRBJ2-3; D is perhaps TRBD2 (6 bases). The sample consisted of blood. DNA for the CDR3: TGTGCCAGCGGACGGGAACTGGACTACACAGATACGCAGTATTTT. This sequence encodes CASGRELDYTDTQYF.